The 30 T cell receptor beta chains given below trace back to one sample, sequenced in a study of shared clonotypes between healthy human individuals. The method was immunoSEQ multiplex PCR; TCRdb's version includes in-frame clones alone and lacks a portion of them. The sample includes 550,000 to 850,000 clones, approximately 72% of them seen just once. The material sequenced was memory CD4+ T cells sorted from blood. Regarding subset: CD45RA-negative fraction. These receptors were obtained from a woman in her 30s in good health.

The chain's CDR3 is CASSQLAGPLNEQFF. CDR3 DNA sequence: TGTGCCAGCAGCCAACTAGCGGGACCCCTCAATGAGCAGTTCTTC. V and J are TRBV11-2 and TRBJ2-1, with TRBD2 matching over 10 bases. The V segment lost 5 bases and the J segment 6 bases; nucleotides outside the gene matches: 7. Germline values: CDR1 SGHAT, CDR2 FQNNGV. This CDR3 is built from 15 residues.

This clone was seen more than once but under ten times. V and J are TRBV27 and TRBJ1-2, with no clear D. Germline V gives CDR1 MNHEY, CDR2 SMNVEV (reference sequence). V shed 5 bases and J shed 8 bases, with 12 bases lying between them. This CDR3 comprises 12 residues. CDR3 nucleotides: TGTGCCAGCAGTACCCGGGTGGGAGGCTACACCTTC. Translated, it gives CASSTRVGGYTF.

This clone was detected only a few times. The chain couples TRBV5-8 to TRBJ1-5; a weak D match, TRBD1 (5 bases). The germline V and J ends were trimmed by 0 bases and 0 bases, with 13 bases remaining between them. The germline CDR1 and CDR2 sequences are SGHTS and YDEGEE. The CDR3 contains 17 residues. CDR3 protein: CASSLAGWGSSNQPQHF. The CDR3 region has the DNA TGTGCCAGCAGCTTGGCAGGGTGGGGCAGTAGCAATCAGCCCCAGCATTTT. Supplemented by reference TRBV5-8 and TRBJ1-5, the full variable domain reads EAGVTQSPTHLIKTRGQQATLRCSPISGHTSVYWYQQALGLGLQFLLWYDEGEERNRGNFPPRFSGRQFPNYSSELNVNALELEDSALYLCASSLAGWGSSNQPQHFGDGTRLSIL.

This clone was observed at least ten times. CDR3 DNA: TGCAGCGTTACCCGGGGCGAGCAGTACTTC. As protein: CSVTRGEQYF. V usage is TRBV29-1 and J usage is TRBJ2-7, with D perhaps TRBD2 (5 bases). V gave up 5 bases and J gave up 6 bases, with 8 bases separating them. This CDR3 is built from 10 residues. Germline CDR1 is SQVTM and CDR2 is ANQGSEA.

A few counts support this clone. This sequence joins TRBV7-2 and TRBJ2-7; tentative D call: TRBD1 (5 bases). Germline CDR1 and CDR2: SGHTA and FQGNSA. Trimming removed 6 bases at V and 6 bases at J, with 15 bases between. The CDR3 is made up of 13 amino acids. Here the CDR3 reads CASSRTQVPEQYF. In DNA, the CDR3 is TGTGCCAGCAGTCGAACACAGGTTCCCGAGCAGTACTTC.

This clone was seen a handful of times. The rearrangement joins TRBV5-1 to TRBJ2-1; 12 nucleotides agree with TRBD2. J was trimmed by 6 bases and V by 4 bases; bases with no gene match: 11. Germline lookup yields CDR1 SGHRS and CDR2 YFSETQ. The CDR3 loop spans 17 amino acids. The CDR3: CASSPGLAGGWGNEQFF. CDR3 coding DNA: TGCGCCAGCAGCCCGGGACTAGCGGGCGGGTGGGGCAATGAGCAGTTCTTC.

The V gene is TRBV18, the J gene TRBJ2-7; tentatively, D is TRBD2 (6 bases). Germline V CDR1 and CDR2: KGHSH, LQKENI. This CDR3 has 13 residues. V was trimmed by 6 bases and J by 4 bases, leaving 13 bases between them. The CDR3 DNA is TGTGCCAGCTCCGGGACTGAACCTTACGAGCAGTACTTC. Translating it yields CASSGTEPYEQYF.

This sequence joins TRBV2 and TRBJ1-5; possibly TRBD1 for D (5 bases). The germline V gene encodes CDR1 SNHLY and CDR2 FYNNEI. V lost 6 bases, J lost 0 bases, and 12 bases lay in between. This CDR3 has 15 amino acids. CDR3 protein: CASRSTGHSNQPQHF. The CDR3 region has the DNA TGTGCCAGCAGGTCAACAGGTCATAGCAATCAGCCCCAGCATTTT.

The chain recombines TRBV19 with TRBJ2-3; 11 nucleotides align to TRBD2. Trimming took 4 bases from V and 0 from J; bases not matched to a gene: 3. The CDR3 has 16 amino acids. Germline V CDR1 and CDR2: LNHDA, SQIVND (reference sequence). CDR3 sequence reads: CASSRVAGGSTDTQYF. The CDR3 nucleotides are TGTGCCAGTAGTAGGGTAGCGGGAGGGAGCACAGATACGCAGTATTTT.

Worth noting for this clone: A read error may account for a junction end that differs from germline. The chain joins TRBV30 to TRBJ2-1, with a tentative D call TRBD2 (6 bases). The CDR3 totals 14 residues. Germline lookup yields CDR1 GTSNPN and CDR2 SVGIG (reference sequence). The CDR3 DNA reads as TGTGCATGGAGTGGATCCCCCGATAGCGGCCGTCAGTTCTTC. It codes for CAWSGSPDSGRQFF.

The chain combines TRBV9 with TRBJ1-5, with 9 bases lining up with TRBD1. The germline V gene encodes CDR1 SGDLS and CDR2 YYNGEE. The CDR3 has 14 amino acids. V lost 3 bases, J lost 6 bases, and 4 bases stayed unmatched. The CDR3 DNA sequence: TGTGCCAGCAGCGCGGGACAGGGTTCTCAGCCCCAGCATTTT. As protein: CASSAGQGSQPQHF. The full variable domain, with the rest looked up from reference TRBV9 and TRBJ1-5, is DSGVTQTPKHLITATGQRVTLRCSPRSGDLSVYWYQQSLDQGLQFLIQYYNGEERAKGNILERFSAQQFPDLHSELNLSSLELGDSALYFCASSAGQGSQPQHFGDGTRLSIL.

CDR3 in DNA: TGTGCCACCAGCAGCGTGGGAGTTATAGATACGCAGTATTTT. Its translation is CATSSVGVIDTQYF. The chain uses TRBV15 and TRBJ2-3; the D gene is possibly TRBD2 (5 bases). The CDR3 is made up of 14 amino acids. With 3 bases removed from V and 5 bases from J, the gap between germline ends came to 12 bases. Germline CDR1 and CDR2: LNHNV and YYDKDF (reference sequence).

The rearrangement joins TRBV2 to TRBJ1-5; D is perhaps TRBD1 (6 bases). The V gene lost 6 bases and the J gene lost 2 bases, with 14 bases spanning the gap. Per the germline V gene, CDR1 is SNHLY and CDR2 is FYNNEI. There are 15 residues in the CDR3. The CDR3 region is CASSEQGSGNQPQHF. The CDR3 DNA follows: TGTGCCAGCAGCGAACAGGGATCGGGCAATCAGCCCCAGCATTTT. The whole variable domain, remainder taken from reference TRBV2 and TRBJ1-5, is EPEVTQTPSHQVTQMGQEVILRCVPISNHLYFYWYRQILGQKVEFLVSFYNNEISEKSEIFDDQFSVERPDGSNFTLKIRSTKLEDSAMYFCASSEQGSGNQPQHFGDGTRLSIL.

The chain combines TRBV5-1 with TRBJ1-4; TRBD1 matches at 8 bases. V lost 4 bases to trimming and J lost 7 bases; unmatched junction nucleotides: 9. Germline V CDR1 and CDR2: SGHRS, YFSETQ. This CDR3 has 15 amino acids. The CDR3 DNA sequence: TGCGCCAGCAGCAAATCACAGGGGGGAATTGAAAAACTGTTTTTT. As protein: CASSKSQGGIEKLFF.

The chain has TRBV7-8 and TRBJ1-4; possible D gene TRBD1, 5 bases. The CDR3 is made up of 16 amino acids. Trimming removed 5 bases from V and 0 bases from J, with 13 bases in between. CDR1 is SGHVS, CDR2 FQNEAQ, per germline. CDR3 nucleotide sequence: TGTGCCAGCAGCGGACACTACGGTGCAACTAATGAAAAACTGTTTTTT. Translation: CASSGHYGATNEKLFF.

This clone was detected only a few times. The chain combines TRBV7-3 with TRBJ2-2, with D perhaps being TRBD1 or TRBD2 (5 bases each). In germline, CDR1 is SGHTA, CDR2 FQGTGA. This CDR3 is built from 15 residues. The ends were cut back, 2 bases at V and 5 bases at J, with 12 bases in the middle. This chain's CDR3 is CASSLGWDQTGELFF. CDR3 in DNA: TGTGCCAGCAGCTTAGGGTGGGACCAGACCGGGGAGCTGTTTTTT.

This clone was detected ten times or more. The chain uses TRBV7-9 and TRBJ2-1; the match to TRBD2 covers 7 bases. Germline V gene sequence: CDR1 SEHNR, CDR2 FQNEAQ (reference sequence). The CDR3 has 14 amino acids. The V and J ends lost 5 bases and 9 bases, in that order; junction bases with no gene match: 10. CDR3 protein: CASSPGTGLFEQFF. The CDR3 nucleotides read TGTGCCAGCAGCCCTGGGACGGGACTATTTGAGCAGTTCTTC.

The chain couples TRBV28 to TRBJ1-5; D unresolved. Trimming removed 1 base from V and 0 bases from J, with 19 bases in between. This CDR3 spans 19 amino acids. Germline V gene lookup returns CDR1 MDHEN and CDR2 SYDVKM. Written as DNA, the CDR3 is TGTGCCAGCAGTTTATCCCCGGGGTCCCTAGTCTATAGCAATCAGCCCCAGCATTTT. Translating it yields CASSLSPGSLVYSNQPQHF.

The chain combines TRBV19 with TRBJ1-4, with 9 bases that match TRBD1. The CDR3 spans 16 residues. Germline assignment: CDR1 LNHDA and CDR2 SQIVND (reference sequence). The V gene end was trimmed by 4 bases and the J gene end by 8 bases; junction bases not matched to a gene: 11. The DNA for the CDR3 is TGTGCCAGTAGTAAGGACAGGGGAAGTCTTAGCGAAAAACTGTTTTTT. Its translation: CASSKDRGSLSEKLFF.

The chain carries TRBV19 and TRBJ1-1; 7 positions agree with TRBD1. This CDR3 spans 11 amino acids. Per germline, CDR1 LNHDA and CDR2 SQIVND (reference sequence). With 10 bases clipped from V and 11 bases from J, the junction kept 10 bases outside the gene matches. The CDR3 sequence is CAISQGRRAFF. For the CDR3, the DNA is TGTGCCATCTCACAGGGGCGCCGCGCTTTCTTT.

This chain links TRBV27 with TRBJ2-2; D gene ambiguous. Trimming removed 8 bases at V and 2 bases at J, with 18 bases between. The CDR3 loop spans 16 amino acids. Per germline, CDR1 MNHEY and CDR2 SMNVEV (reference sequence). The CDR3 sequence is CASGTPGPINTGELFF. DNA of the CDR3: TGTGCCAGCGGAACACCGGGTCCAATAAACACCGGGGAGCTGTTTTTT.

The rearrangement links TRBV11-2 to TRBJ2-3; D is ambiguous. The CDR3 length is 15 residues. Deletions cut 5 bases from V and 3 bases from J, with 15 bases between. The V gene's germline CDR1 is SGHAT and CDR2 FQNNGV. CDR3 coding DNA: TGTGCCAGCAGCCGAATGGTGATGACTACAGATACGCAGTATTTT. It yields the protein CASSRMVMTTDTQYF.

The chain has TRBV27 and TRBJ2-1; 10 bases map to TRBD2. The CDR3 runs 12 residues. The germline CDR1 and CDR2 sequences are MNHEY and SMNVEV (reference sequence). Trimming cost V 3 bases and J 14 bases; bases outside gene matches: 4. Written as DNA, the CDR3 is TGTGCCAGCAGTTTTAGGCTAGCGGGAGAGTTCTTC. Its protein is CASSFRLAGEFF.

This chain joins TRBV7-9 and TRBJ2-7, with 11 bases that match TRBD2. V shed 1 base, J shed 4 bases, and the junction held 6 bases outside the gene matches. In germline, CDR1 is SEHNR, CDR2 FQNEAQ (reference sequence). The CDR3 contains 16 residues. In nucleotides, the CDR3 is TGTGCCAGCAGCTTAGGAGTAGCGGGAGGGCATTACGAGCAGTACTTC. It translates to CASSLGVAGGHYEQYF.

This clone occurred once. The chain recombines TRBV28 with TRBJ1-1, with unresolved D. The CDR3 sequence is 15 residues long. CDR1 MDHEN and CDR2 SYDVKM come from the germline V gene. Trimming took off 2 bases at V and 4 bases at J, with 14 bases between the two ends. The CDR3 protein is CASSLERVQVTEAFF. CDR3 DNA sequence: TGTGCCAGCAGTTTAGAGAGGGTTCAGGTCACTGAAGCTTTCTTT. The full variable domain, in which reference TRBV28 and TRBJ1-1 provide the parts outside the CDR3, is DVKVTQSSRYLVKRTGEKVFLECVQDMDHENMFWYRQDPGLGLRLIYFSYDVKMKEKGDIPEGYSVSREKKERFSLILESASTNQTSMYLCASSLERVQVTEAFFGQGTRLTVV.

The chain has TRBV6-5 and TRBJ2-2; possible D gene TRBD1, 6 bases. The CDR3 contains 14 residues. CDR1 and CDR2 (germline): MNHEY, SVGAGI. V lost 6 bases to trimming and J lost 2 bases, with 10 bases between them. The CDR3 DNA reads as TGTGCCAGCAGCCGACAGGATAACACCGGGGAGCTGTTTTTT. Translation gives CASSRQDNTGELFF.

This clone was recorded a few times. The chain couples TRBV19 to TRBJ1-5; D ambiguous. Germline CDR1 reads LNHDA; CDR2 reads SQIVND (reference sequence). Trimming took off 5 bases at V and 3 bases at J, with 20 bases between the two ends. The CDR3 has 17 amino acids. The CDR3 DNA sequence: TGTGCCAGTAGTGAGGGCCCCGCACAGAGAATCAATCAGCCCCAGCATTTT. The encoded protein is CASSEGPAQRINQPQHF.

This chain joins TRBV6-6 and TRBJ2-7; D uncertain. The V gene's germline CDR1 is MNHNY and CDR2 SVGAGI (reference sequence). V lost 0 bases and J lost 3, with 9 bases in between. CDR3 length: 14 residues. In DNA form, the CDR3 reads TGTGCCAGCAGTTACTCGAGATCGGTCTACGAGCAGTACTTC. Translating it yields CASSYSRSVYEQYF.

The chain combines TRBV6-1 with TRBJ2-3, with D unresolved. With 4 bases removed from V and 0 bases from J, the gap between germline ends came to 11 bases. The CDR3 length is 15 residues. In germline, CDR1 is MNHNS, CDR2 SASEGT. The CDR3 DNA follows: TGTGCCAGCAGTGCATATCGAAGCAGCACAGATACGCAGTATTTT. It yields the protein CASSAYRSSTDTQYF.

The chain is built from TRBV28 and TRBJ1-2; the match to TRBD1 covers 7 bases. The germline V gene has CDR1 MDHEN and CDR2 SYDVKM. The V and J ends lost 0 bases and 5 bases, in that order; junction bases with no gene match: 6. The CDR3 sequence is 15 residues long. CDR3: CASSLWRQGGYGYTF. As DNA, the CDR3 is TGTGCCAGCAGTTTATGGCGACAGGGCGGATATGGCTACACCTTC.